The 31 T cell receptor beta chains below come from one sample, sequenced in a study of cytomegalovirus exposure and HLA in healthy donors. PCR used 60 Vbeta primers and 13 Jbeta primers. Clones were read by immunoSEQ multiplex PCR, and TCRdb kept only the in-frame ones, dropping some. Among over 110,000 clones listed, 78% were seen once. The specimen sequenced was PBMCs. These receptor sequences come from a woman aged 40 to 50 in good health and CMV-seropositive.

This clone was detected a few times. V and J are TRBV27 and TRBJ2-2; no firm D call. V dropped 2 bases and J dropped 6 bases, with 16 bases sitting between them. The CDR3 contains 16 residues. Germline CDR1 and CDR2: MNHEY and SMNVEV (reference sequence). CDR3 DNA sequence: TGTGCCAGCAGTTTACCCGCAGGCCTCCGACCCGGGGAGCTGTTTTTT. It encodes CASSLPAGLRPGELFF.

The rearrangement uses TRBV28 and TRBJ1-5; D is unclear. Between the trimmed V and J ends, which lost 2 bases and 4 bases, there was a span of 15 bases. CDR1 and CDR2 from the germline V gene are MDHEN and SYDVKM. This CDR3 has 16 residues. The CDR3 DNA reads TGTGCCAGCAGTTTAAAGGAGCACGGCCCTAATCAGCCCCAGCATTTT. Translated, it gives CASSLKEHGPNQPQHF.

The rearrangement joins TRBV28 to TRBJ1-4, with D perhaps TRBD1 (5 bases). V was pared by 7 bases and J by 3 bases, with 12 bases between. The CDR3 is 14 residues long. Germline CDR1 reads MDHEN; CDR2 reads SYDVKM. CDR3 nucleotide sequence: TGTGCCAGCACCCGGGGGGGGTCTAATGAAAAACTGTTTTTT. Protein: CASTRGGSNEKLFF.

The chain joins TRBV5-1 to TRBJ2-7; 8 bases agree with TRBD1. V gave up 0 bases and J gave up 7 bases; unmatched junction bases: 6. Germline assignment: CDR1 SGHRS and CDR2 YFSETQ. The length of the CDR3 is 14 residues. The CDR3 region has the DNA TGCGCCAGCAGCTTGGTAGACAGGGGCTGGGAGCAGTACTTC. Its translation is CASSLVDRGWEQYF.

V and J are TRBV11-2 and TRBJ1-4; perhaps TRBD1 as D (5 bases). The V end was cut by 6 bases, the J end by 6 bases, with 17 bases between. Germline CDR1 is SGHAT and CDR2 is FQNNGV. The CDR3 length is 15 residues. The DNA of the CDR3 is TGTGCCAGCAGTCCCGCCCCGGCGGGGCATGAAAAACTGTTTTTT. Amino acids: CASSPAPAGHEKLFF.

About this clone itself: The same CDR3 arises from other DNA sequences in this sample as well. This CDR3 is CASRRAGNEQFF. The DNA of the CDR3 is TGTGCCAGTCGGCGAGCGGGCAATGAGCAGTTCTTC. The rearrangement links TRBV19 to TRBJ2-1; weak D call: TRBD2 (6 bases). CDR3 length: 12 amino acids. V dropped 8 bases and J dropped 6 bases, with 11 bases sitting between them. Germline V gene sequence: CDR1 LNHDA, CDR2 SQIVND (reference sequence).

V gene TRBV2 combines with J gene TRBJ2-2, with no clear D. The CDR3 runs to 16 residues. V lost 7 bases and J 0 bases, leaving 15 bases between the germline ends. The germline V gene has CDR1 SNHLY and CDR2 FYNNEI. CDR3 region: CASKERRLSNTGELFF. The CDR3 bases are TGTGCCAGCAAAGAGCGAAGACTTTCGAACACCGGGGAGCTGTTTTTT. The complete variable domain, with remaining parts taken from reference TRBV2 and TRBJ2-2, reads EPEVTQTPSHQVTQMGQEVILRCVPISNHLYFYWYRQILGQKVEFLVSFYNNEISEKSEIFDDQFSVERPDGSNFTLKIRSTKLEDSAMYFCASKERRLSNTGELFFGEGSRLTVL.

V is TRBV13 and J is TRBJ1-4; the D is unclear. Between the trimmed V and J ends, which lost 1 base and 8 bases, there was a span of 8 bases. The CDR3 consists of 13 residues. In germline, CDR1 is PRHDT, CDR2 FYEKMQ (reference sequence). The CDR3: CASSLEGGEKLFF. In DNA, the CDR3 is TGTGCCAGCAGCTTAGAAGGAGGGGAAAAACTGTTTTTT.

In nucleotides, the CDR3 is TGTGCCAGCAGTCCTCGGACAGGGCCCTACAATGAGCAGTTCTTC. Its protein product is CASSPRTGPYNEQFF. The chain joins TRBV28 to TRBJ2-1, with 8 bases that match TRBD1. Per germline, CDR1 MDHEN and CDR2 SYDVKM. With V trimmed by 5 bases and J by 2 bases, 5 bases remained unmatched. This CDR3 has 15 amino acids.

The V and J genes are TRBV28 and TRBJ2-7, with 9 bases that match TRBD1. This CDR3 comprises 15 residues. Germline-derived CDR1 and CDR2 are MDHEN and SYDVKM. Trimming took 2 bases from V and 5 from J; bases not matched to a gene: 7. CDR3 amino acids: CASSLGTGRPNEQYF. The CDR3 nucleotides are TGTGCCAGCAGTTTAGGGACAGGGCGCCCCAACGAGCAGTACTTC.

Details on this clone: The same CDR3 arises from other DNA sequences in this sample as well. The rearrangement links TRBV19 to TRBJ1-1, with 9 bases identical to TRBD1. The CDR3 totals 16 residues. Trimming at V came to 2 bases and at J to 4 bases, leaving 8 bases not matched to a gene. CDR1 is LNHDA and CDR2 is SQIVND in the germline V gene (reference sequence). The CDR3 DNA is TGTGCCAGTAGTATACGGGGACAGGGAGGGAGCACTGAAGCTTTCTTT. Translation gives CASSIRGQGGSTEAFF.

The chain links TRBV13 to TRBJ1-1, with 11 bases aligning to TRBD1. CDR1 and CDR2 (germline): PRHDT, FYEKMQ (reference sequence). This CDR3 is built from 15 residues. V shed 5 bases, J shed 5 bases, and the junction held 7 bases outside the gene matches. The CDR3 here is CASSMGTGGWTEAFF. DNA for the CDR3: TGTGCCAGCAGCATGGGGACAGGGGGTTGGACTGAAGCTTTCTTT. The entire variable domain, with the rest obtained from reference TRBV13 and TRBJ1-1, is as follows: AAGVIQSPRHLIKEKRETATLKCYPIPRHDTVYWYQQGPGQDPQFLISFYEKMQSDKGSIPDRFSAQQFSDYHSELNMSSLELGDSALYFCASSMGTGGWTEAFFGQGTRLTVV.

V is TRBV27 and J is TRBJ2-7; 7 nucleotides match TRBD1. The germline V gene encodes CDR1 MNHEY and CDR2 SMNVEV (reference sequence). This CDR3 spans 12 amino acids. The trim removed 6 bases at V and 6 bases at J, leaving 5 bases unmatched. The CDR3 coding sequence is TGTGCCAGCAGCTACAGGGGCGGCGAGCAGTACTTC. Translation: CASSYRGGEQYF.

This clone was detected only a few times. The chain carries TRBV2 and TRBJ2-7; the match to TRBD2 covers 8 bases. Germline CDR1 SNHLY, CDR2 FYNNEI. The CDR3 consists of 14 residues. Unmatched junction bases numbered 7, after V lost 6 bases and J lost 3 bases. This CDR3 is CASSQTGLGYEQYF. For the CDR3, the DNA is TGTGCCAGCAGCCAGACGGGACTAGGCTACGAGCAGTACTTC.

V and J are TRBV10-1 and TRBJ2-4, with a possible D match to TRBD1 (7 bases). The V end lost 10 bases, the J end lost 3 bases, and 28 bases lay between the germline ends. The length of the CDR3 is 18 residues. CDR1 is WNHNN and CDR2 is SYGVQD in the germline V gene (reference sequence). CDR3 amino acids: CATGGLFADLLGKNIQYF. The DNA for the CDR3 is TGCGCCACAGGGGGGTTATTTGCGGACCTCCTGGGCAAAAACATTCAGTACTTC.

The rearrangement links TRBV5-1 to TRBJ2-7, with 8 bases that match TRBD2. Germline trimming cut 1 base from V and 7 bases from J; bases unmatched to any gene: 10. This CDR3 has 15 residues. From germline, CDR1 is SGHRS and CDR2 YFSETQ. CDR3 protein: CASSLLGAGEGEQYF. For the CDR3, the DNA is TGCGCCAGCAGCTTGTTGGGAGCGGGAGAAGGGGAGCAGTACTTC.

This clone was counted between two and nine times. The rearrangement links TRBV11-2 to TRBJ2-7; 9 bases agree with TRBD2. CDR1 is SGHAT, CDR2 FQNNGV, per germline. The CDR3 runs 16 residues. Trimming cost V 0 bases and J 0 bases; bases outside gene matches: 3. CDR3 sequence reads: CASSLEASGTSYEQYF. In nucleotides, the CDR3 is TGTGCCAGCAGCTTAGAGGCTAGCGGGACCTCCTACGAGCAGTACTTC.

J is TRBJ2-5 and V is TRBV28; 12 positions agree with TRBD2. Germline values: CDR1 MDHEN, CDR2 SYDVKM. This CDR3 has 16 amino acids. V shed 5 bases, J shed 4 bases, and the junction held 8 bases outside the gene matches. The CDR3 DNA sequence: TGTGCCAGCAGTCCCTACCCGACTAGCGGGAGAGAGACCCAGTACTTC. Protein: CASSPYPTSGRETQYF.

This clone was detected only once. The chain recombines TRBV10-3 with TRBJ2-2; a weak D match, TRBD1 (6 bases). V gave up 7 bases and J gave up 1 base, with 13 bases separating them. The germline gives CDR1 ENHRY, CDR2 SYGVKD. This CDR3 comprises 15 residues. CDR3 DNA: TGTGCCATCACGGACAGCCCACTGAACACCGGGGAGCTGTTTTTT. Translating gives CAITDSPLNTGELFF.

The chain combines TRBV15 with TRBJ2-7, with 7 bases aligning to TRBD2. The J segment lost 4 bases and the V segment lost 0 bases, leaving 9 bases of the junction unmatched. Germline-derived CDR1 and CDR2 are LNHNV and YYDKDF (reference sequence). CDR3 length: 16 amino acids. In nucleotides, the CDR3 is TGTGCCACCAGCAGAGATGCCCGCGGGAGATCGTACGAGCAGTACTTC. The encoded protein is CATSRDARGRSYEQYF.

This clone appeared a single time. The chain is built from TRBV6-6 and TRBJ1-4; 8 bases match TRBD1. Germline trimming cut 6 bases from V and 10 bases from J; bases unmatched to any gene: 7. Germline assignment: CDR1 MNHNY and CDR2 SVGAGI (reference sequence). This CDR3 comprises 13 residues. The CDR3 region is CASRRTGSAKLFF. The CDR3, as DNA: TGTGCCAGCAGGCGGACAGGGTCGGCAAAACTGTTTTTT.

The genes are TRBV6-6 and TRBJ2-5; a possible D gene is TRBD1 (5 bases). The DNA end is a closer match to TRBJ2-7, so the J assignment may be wrong. Per the germline V gene, CDR1 is MNHNY and CDR2 is SVGAGI (reference sequence). The CDR3 spans 14 residues. The CDR3 loop is CASSYGALSSEQYF. The DNA for the CDR3 is TGTGCCAGCAGTTACGGGGCGCTTAGCTCCGAGCAGTACTTC.

The rearrangement links TRBV13 to TRBJ2-7, with TRBD2 matching over 9 bases. CDR1 PRHDT and CDR2 FYEKMQ come from the germline V gene (reference sequence). V trimming: 4 bases; J trimming: 4 bases; junction bases outside the gene matches: 8. CDR3 length: 15 amino acids. The CDR3 region is CASSSWAGGRYEQYF. CDR3 DNA sequence: TGTGCCAGCAGCTCGTGGGCGGGAGGGAGATACGAGCAGTACTTC. Supplemented by reference TRBV13 and TRBJ2-7, the full variable domain reads AAGVIQSPRHLIKEKRETATLKCYPIPRHDTVYWYQQGPGQDPQFLISFYEKMQSDKGSIPDRFSAQQFSDYHSELNMSSLELGDSALYFCASSSWAGGRYEQYFGPGTRLTVT.

This CDR3 is CAITGTGLADTQYF. CDR3 bases: TGTGCCATCACCGGGACAGGGCTTGCAGATACGCAGTATTTT. The chain employs TRBV10-3 and TRBJ2-3; TRBD1 matches 9 bases. The length of the CDR3 is 14 residues. J gave up 4 bases and V 7 bases, and 6 bases lay outside the gene matches. The V gene's germline CDR1 is ENHRY and CDR2 SYGVKD.

The chain joins TRBV28 to TRBJ2-7; 10 nucleotides align to TRBD2. The germline CDR1 and CDR2 sequences are MDHEN and SYDVKM. The CDR3 spans 16 residues. V lost 2 bases and J lost 3; bases outside the gene matches: 7. The CDR3 spells CASSLPPLAGIYEQYF. The CDR3 nucleotides are TGTGCCAGCAGTTTACCCCCACTAGCGGGAATCTACGAGCAGTACTTC.

The chain recombines TRBV10-3 with TRBJ1-5, with TRBD1 matching over 7 bases. There are 14 residues in the CDR3. Germline lookup yields CDR1 ENHRY and CDR2 SYGVKD. V gave up 3 bases and J gave up 6 bases; unmatched junction bases: 5. CDR3 sequence: CAISEDRVSQPQHF. As DNA, the CDR3 is TGTGCCATCAGTGAAGACAGGGTGAGTCAGCCCCAGCATTTT.

The chain uses TRBV6-5 and TRBJ2-7; possibly TRBD1 for D (7 bases). CDR3 length: 15 amino acids. Looked up from germline, CDR1 is MNHEY and CDR2 is SVGAGI. Trimming took off 4 bases at V and 1 base at J, with 14 bases between the two ends. This CDR3 is CASSSQAGGSYEQYF. In DNA form, the CDR3 reads TGTGCCAGCAGTTCCCAGGCAGGGGGGTCCTACGAGCAGTACTTC.

This clone has a handful of counts. The chain employs TRBV2 and TRBJ1-1, with D possibly being TRBD1 (5 bases). CDR3 size: 13 residues. Deletions cut 7 bases from V and 1 base from J, with 10 bases between. CDR1 is SNHLY and CDR2 is FYNNEI in the germline V gene. CDR3 loop: CASTDQGNTEAFF. The CDR3 nucleotides read TGTGCCAGCACTGACCAGGGGAACACTGAAGCTTTCTTT. Full variable domain (rest looked up from reference TRBV2 and TRBJ1-1): EPEVTQTPSHQVTQMGQEVILRCVPISNHLYFYWYRQILGQKVEFLVSFYNNEISEKSEIFDDQFSVERPDGSNFTLKIRSTKLEDSAMYFCASTDQGNTEAFFGQGTRLTVV.

V gene TRBV30 combines with J gene TRBJ1-5; D possibly corresponds to TRBD1 (6 bases). There are 15 residues in the CDR3. V dropped 4 bases and J dropped 5 bases, with 18 bases sitting between them. Germline CDR1 reads GTSNPN; CDR2 reads SVGIG (reference sequence). Here the CDR3 reads CAWTSARAGDQPQHF. The CDR3 coding sequence is TGTGCCTGGACCTCAGCAAGGGCAGGGGATCAGCCCCAGCATTTT.

This sequence joins TRBV7-8 and TRBJ2-3, with 9 bases aligning to TRBD2. V dropped 5 bases and J dropped 1; count of bases not matched to a gene: 7. Germline V gene sequence: CDR1 SGHVS, CDR2 FQNEAQ. The CDR3 totals 16 residues. CDR3 amino acids: CASSPRSGSGTDTQYF. CDR3 coding DNA: TGTGCCAGCAGCCCACGTAGCGGGAGCGGCACAGATACGCAGTATTTT.

This clone appeared a few times. The CDR3: CASSQDPRAGEKLFF. The CDR3 nucleotides read TGTGCCAGCAGCCAAGATCCTAGGGCGGGGGAAAAACTGTTTTTT. The rearrangement joins TRBV4-2 to TRBJ1-4; D call uncertain. The CDR3 runs to 15 residues. The germline gives CDR1 LGHNA, CDR2 YNFKEQ. V gave up 0 bases and J gave up 8 bases, with 13 bases separating them.